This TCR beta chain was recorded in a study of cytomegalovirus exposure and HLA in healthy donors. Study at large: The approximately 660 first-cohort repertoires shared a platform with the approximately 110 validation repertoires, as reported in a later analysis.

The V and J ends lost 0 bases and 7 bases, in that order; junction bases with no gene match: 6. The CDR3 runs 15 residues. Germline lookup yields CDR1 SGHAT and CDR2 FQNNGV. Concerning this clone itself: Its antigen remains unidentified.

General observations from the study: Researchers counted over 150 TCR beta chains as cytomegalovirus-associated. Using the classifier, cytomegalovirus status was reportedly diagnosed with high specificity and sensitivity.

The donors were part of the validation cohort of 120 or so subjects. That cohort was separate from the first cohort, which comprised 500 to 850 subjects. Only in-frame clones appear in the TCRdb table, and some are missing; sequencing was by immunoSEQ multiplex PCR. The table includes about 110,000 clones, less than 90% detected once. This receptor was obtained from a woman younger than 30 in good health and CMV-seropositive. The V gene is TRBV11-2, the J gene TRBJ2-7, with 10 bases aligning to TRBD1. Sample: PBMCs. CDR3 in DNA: TGTGCCAGCAGCTTAGAGACAGGGGGCCGGTGGGAGCAGTACTTC. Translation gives CASSLETGGRWEQYF.